The rows below give T cell receptor beta chains drawn from one sample of a study of PD-1 blockade in classical Hodgkin lymphoma. The method was immunoSEQ multiplex PCR; TCRdb's version includes in-frame clones alone and lacks a portion of them. There are tens of thousands of clones in the sample; 88% occur only once, and more than 5% lies in the top ten. This material consisted of peripheral blood mononuclear cells (PBMCs), taken before the second cycle of nivolumab. These receptors all come from a human donor with classical Hodgkin lymphoma. CDR3s include the opening cysteine and the closing phenylalanine or tryptophan. Fields, in order: CDR3 protein, CDR3 DNA, clone size, D gene, J gene, V gene. The D gene is left open where the match is weak. Clone sizes are given selectively: once, few, many, or a class where the clone is expanded.

CASSRGEADTQYF TGCGCCAGCAGCCGGGGAGAGGCGGATACGCAGTATTTT - - TRBJ2-3 TRBV5-1
CASSPDGSYGYTF TGCGCCAGCAGCCCGGATGGGTCTTATGGCTACACCTTC - - TRBJ1-2 TRBV5-1
CASSQEGDGQGESYEQYF TGCGCCAGCAGCCAAGAGGGGGATGGACAGGGGGAATCCTACGAGCAGTACTTC - TRBD1 TRBJ2-7 TRBV4-1
CASSLSGNQPQHF TGTGCCAGCAGCTTATCAGGGAATCAGCCCCAGCATTTT - - TRBJ1-5 TRBV7-9
CASSFRTGGQETQYF TGCGCCAGCAGCTTCAGGACAGGGGGACAAGAGACCCAGTACTTC - TRBD1 TRBJ2-5 TRBV5-1
CASSSQGGWETQYF TGCGCCAGCAGCTCTCAAGGGGGCTGGGAGACCCAGTACTTC - TRBD1 TRBJ2-5 TRBV5-1
CASSSRRHSPGNTIYF TGTGCCAGCAGCTCGCGCCGACACAGCCCTGGAAACACCATATATTTT - - TRBJ1-3 TRBV11-2
CASSLGRLNEKLFF TGTGCCAGCAGTTTGGGCAGACTTAATGAAAAACTGTTTTTT - - TRBJ1-4 TRBV2
CASSYYGTGYGYTF TGTGCCAGCAGCTATTACGGGACAGGGTATGGCTACACCTTC few TRBD1 TRBJ1-2 TRBV5-8
CASSRELILLTGELFF TGCGCCAGCAGCCGTGAATTGATACTGCTCACCGGGGAGCTGTTTTTT - - TRBJ2-2 TRBV4-1
CASSSPGQGIYEQYF TGTGCCAGCAGCTCCCCGGGACAGGGGATCTACGAGCAGTACTTC - TRBD1 TRBJ2-7 TRBV7-9
CASRLETQGSQYF TGCGCCAGCAGATTAGAAACACAGGGTTCGCAGTATTTT - - TRBJ2-3 TRBV5-1
CSASGPGGLF TGCAGTGCTAGTGGCCCGGGGGGCCTCTTC - - TRBJ2-1 TRBV20-1
CASSSTGNLRETQYF TGCGCCAGCAGCTCCACAGGTAATCTTCGAGAGACCCAGTACTTC - - TRBJ2-5 TRBV5-1
CASSADRGNTGELFF TGTGCCAGCAGCGCCGACAGGGGAAACACCGGGGAGCTGTTTTTT - TRBD1 TRBJ2-2 TRBV11-3
CASSPLRNEQFF TGTGCCAGCAGCCCCCTCCGGAATGAGCAGTTCTTC - - TRBJ2-1 TRBV7-8
CASSYLHGGAYNEQFF TGTGCCAGCAGTTACCTGCACGGGGGGGCCTACAATGAGCAGTTCTTC - TRBD2 TRBJ2-1 TRBV6-5
CASSPNSGANVLTF TGCGCCAGCAGCCCAAACTCTGGGGCCAACGTCCTGACTTTC - - TRBJ2-6 TRBV5-1
CASSRRVSAEQYF TGTGCCAGCAGCCGCAGGGTTTCGGCCGAGCAGTACTTC - - TRBJ2-7 TRBV7-9
CASSPRDSADTQYF TGCGCCAGCAGCCCCAGGGACAGCGCAGATACGCAGTATTTT - TRBD1 TRBJ2-3 TRBV5-1
CASSMDRVGYGYTF TGCGCCAGCAGCATGGACAGGGTGGGCTATGGCTACACCTTC once TRBD1 TRBJ1-2 TRBV5-1
CASRSDPNQPQHF TGTGCCAGCAGGTCAGACCCCAATCAGCCCCAGCATTTT - - TRBJ1-5 TRBV28
CASSSQGPGNEQFF TGCGCCAGCAGCTCCCAGGGACCTGGGAATGAGCAGTTCTTC - - TRBJ2-1 TRBV5-1
CASGGFGQPQHF TGTGCCAGTGGGGGATTTGGTCAGCCCCAGCATTTT - - TRBJ1-5 TRBV28
CASSLQGAAGNTIYF TGCGCCAGCAGCTTACAGGGGGCGGCTGGAAACACCATATATTTT - TRBD1 TRBJ1-3 TRBV5-1
CASSLGTPNEQFF TGTGCCAGCAGCTTGGGGACTCCCAATGAGCAGTTCTTC - - TRBJ2-1 TRBV7-3
CASNPTAANTEAFF TGCGCCAGCAACCCGACAGCCGCCAACACTGAAGCTTTCTTT - - TRBJ1-1 TRBV5-1
CASGRTVNEKLFF TGTGCCAGCGGCCGAACAGTAAATGAAAAACTGTTTTTT - - TRBJ1-4 TRBV7-9